Listed below are T cell receptor beta chains from one sample, sequenced in a study of radiation and T cells in renal cell carcinoma. TCRdb's copy holds only in-frame clones and misses some; the assay was immunoSEQ multiplex PCR. The sample yields 150,000 or so clones, 88% seen once. The material was blood, obtained from a patient whose treatment included radiotherapy and nephrectomy. All receptors derive from a woman aged 70 to 79 with renal cell carcinoma. The CDR3 runs from the conserved cysteine through the conserved F or W. D genes are given only for firm matches. Clone size is stated in some rows and not others, as once, few, many or a class when expanded.

clone_size j_call d_call v_call cdr3_nt cdr3_aa
few TRBJ1-1 . TRBV30 TGTGCCTGGACCAGGCCTTTGCAGAAGAACACTGAAGCTTTCTTT CAWTRPLQKNTEAFF
. TRBJ1-1 . TRBV7-2 TGTGCCAGCAGCTTAGGGCAGAACACTGAAGCTTTCTTT CASSLGQNTEAFF
few TRBJ1-1 . TRBV7-3 TGTGCCAGCAGCTTAGATTGGACTGAAGCTTTCTTT CASSLDWTEAFF
. TRBJ2-6 . TRBV14 TGTGCCAGCAGCCAAGATCCCGGACAGCCTGGGGCCAACGTCCTGACTTTC CASSQDPGQPGANVLTF
. TRBJ2-3 . TRBV4-3 TGCGCCAGCAGCCAAGATCCAGCAAATACGCAGTATTTT CASSQDPANTQYF
. TRBJ1-1 TRBD1 TRBV7-2 TGTGCCAGCAGCTTGGGACAGGGGGCTGAAGCTTTCTTT CASSLGQGAEAFF
. TRBJ2-3 TRBD2 TRBV4-3 TGCGCCAGCAGCCCGACTAGCGGGGGGATCACAGATACGCAGTATTTT CASSPTSGGITDTQYF
. TRBJ2-7 TRBD2 TRBV15 TGTGCCACCAGCAGCCTGGCGGGGGGGCGTTTAGCGTACGAGCAGTACTTC CATSSLAGGRLAYEQYF
. TRBJ1-6 TRBD1 TRBV7-2 TGTGCCAGCAGGGGGACAGGGGGCAATAATTCACCCCTCCACTTT CASRGTGGNNSPLHF
. TRBJ1-1 TRBD1 TRBV7-2 TGTGCCAGCAGAGCCGGGACAGTCACTGAAGCTTTCTTT CASRAGTVTEAFF
. TRBJ1-2 TRBD1 TRBV19 TGTGCCAGTAGTACGGGACAGGGGACCTATGGCTACACCTTC CASSTGQGTYGYTF
few TRBJ1-1 . TRBV19 TGTGCCAGTAGTTCGGGCGGGAACACTGAAGCTTTCTTT CASSSGGNTEAFF
. TRBJ1-6 . TRBV6-5 TGTGCCAGCAGTATAGACGCTCGTTCACCCCTCCACTTT CASSIDARSPLHF
few TRBJ1-1 . TRBV27 TGTGCCAGCAGTTTAGGGCAGGATCGGAACACTGAAGCTTTCTTT CASSLGQDRNTEAFF
. TRBJ2-5 TRBD1 TRBV9 TGTGCCAGCAGCCCCCGGACAGGGCGGGGAGAGACCCAGTACTTC CASSPRTGRGETQYF
. TRBJ2-3 TRBD1 TRBV6-6 TGTGCCAGCAGTTACTCGGGACAGGAAACGCAGTATTTT CASSYSGQETQYF
. TRBJ2-5 . TRBV27 TGTGCCAGCAGTTTTCTATCCGGGGAGACCCAGTACTTC CASSFLSGETQYF
. TRBJ1-1 . TRBV7-2 TGTGCCAGCAGCCCTACACGCATCGGCACTGAAGCTTTCTTT CASSPTRIGTEAFF
. TRBJ1-3 . TRBV7-2 TGTGCCAGCAGCTTAGGGGCCAGTGGAAACACCATATATTTT CASSLGASGNTIYF
once TRBJ2-2 TRBD2 TRBV5-4 TGTGCCAGCAGCTTCCGGACTAGCCCCGGGGAGCTGTTTTTT CASSFRTSPGELFF
. TRBJ2-7 . TRBV11-3 TGTGCCAGCAGCTCCGGGATCTACGAGCAGTACTTC CASSSGIYEQYF
. TRBJ2-7 TRBD1 TRBV28 TGTGCCAGCAGGGAGACAGGGGCCCCTTACGAGCAGTACTTC CASRETGAPYEQYF
. TRBJ2-5 . TRBV6-1 TGTGCCAGCAGTGAAAGGGGGGAAGGTGAGACCCAGTACTTC CASSERGEGETQYF
. TRBJ2-1 . TRBV10-1 TGCGCCAGCAGCAACAATGAGCAGTTCTTC CASSNNEQFF
. TRBJ2-3 TRBD2 TRBV7-9 TGTGCCAGCAGCCCCTCAACGGGGGGGGCCACAGATACGCAGTATTTT CASSPSTGGATDTQYF
few TRBJ1-1 . TRBV30 TGTGCCTGGAGCGTCAAGCAGGAAGCTTTCTTT CAWSVKQEAFF
. TRBJ2-1 . TRBV9 TGTGCCAGCAGCCCCCGAGTAGGTCGCAATGAGCAGTTCTTC CASSPRVGRNEQFF
. TRBJ1-6 . TRBV11-2 TGTGCCAGCACAGGACTGGGGGGCTCCTATAATTCACCCCTCCACTTT CASTGLGGSYNSPLHF
. TRBJ2-7 . TRBV2 TGTGCCAGCAGCGCCGGGGTAGCCTCCTACGAGCAGTACTTC CASSAGVASYEQYF
. TRBJ2-2 . TRBV18 TGTGCCAGCTCACCCCTCTTGCACACCGGGGAGCTGTTTTTT CASSPLLHTGELFF
. TRBJ2-7 TRBD1 TRBV19 TGTGCCAGTAGCCCGAGGGGGCTCTACGAGCAGTACTTC CASSPRGLYEQYF
. TRBJ2-3 . TRBV30 TGTGCCTGGAGTGGAGGGGTAGATACGCAGTATTTT CAWSGGVDTQYF
. TRBJ1-1 TRBD1 TRBV7-9 TGTGCCAGCAGCTTAGAATACAGGGGTACTGAAGCTTTCTTT CASSLEYRGTEAFF
. TRBJ2-7 TRBD2 TRBV28 TGTGCCAGCAGTTTATGGCGGGGGGGGACCTACGAGCAGTACTTC CASSLWRGGTYEQYF
. TRBJ2-1 TRBD2 TRBV7-2 TGTGCCAGCAGCCCGGGACTAGCGGGGGGACCTTTGAATGAGCAGTTCTTC CASSPGLAGGPLNEQFF
. TRBJ1-5 . TRBV30 TGTGCCTGGAGTGGAACCGGGCCTAGCAATCAGCCCCAGCATTTT CAWSGTGPSNQPQHF
. TRBJ1-5 . TRBV19 TGTGCCAGTAGTCTACCGCAGGGAAGTTCCCAGCCCCAGCATTTT CASSLPQGSSQPQHF
. TRBJ2-3 TRBD1 TRBV6-5 TGTGCCAGCAGACGCTGGACAGGGGGCACAGATACGCAGTATTTT CASRRWTGGTDTQYF
few TRBJ1-1 . TRBV19 TGTGCCAGTAGGAAACAGGGTGGAACTGAAGCTTTCTTT CASRKQGGTEAFF
. TRBJ1-6 . TRBV20-1 TGCAGTGCTAGAGATGTAGCCCTCCACTTT CSARDVALHF
. TRBJ2-7 . TRBV27 TGTGCCAGCAGTTTTCGGGTCGGAGAGCAGTACTTC CASSFRVGEQYF
. TRBJ1-1 . TRBV19 TGTGCCAGTAGTATGGGGGGGAGGAGGAGCACTGAAGCTTTCTTT CASSMGGRRSTEAFF
. TRBJ1-5 . TRBV6-1 TGTGCCAGCAGTGAAGGGACGTCGGAAAGACAGCCCCAGCATTTT CASSEGTSERQPQHF
. TRBJ2-7 TRBD1 TRBV27 TGTGCCAGCAGTTCGGGACAGGGTCGCCACGAGCAGTACTTC CASSSGQGRHEQYF
. TRBJ2-3 . TRBV28 TGTGCCAGCAGAGACCAGGGCAGCAAGCCTAGCACAGATACGCAGTATTTT CASRDQGSKPSTDTQYF
. TRBJ1-4 . TRBV4-1 TGCGCCAGCAGCCCGCCAGATGGAAGTTACGAAAAACTGTTTTTT CASSPPDGSYEKLFF
. TRBJ2-5 TRBD2 TRBV13 TGTGCCAGCAGCGTAGCCGCGACTAGCGGGGGCGAGACCCAGTACTTC CASSVAATSGGETQYF
. TRBJ2-2 TRBD2 TRBV5-1 TGCGCCAGCAGCTTCAGCGGGGGGGCCGGGGAGCTGTTTTTT CASSFSGGAGELFF
. TRBJ2-1 . TRBV4-1 TGCGCCAGCAGCCAAGAAGGAGTCTGGAATGAGCAGTTCTTC CASSQEGVWNEQFF